These 19 T cell receptor beta chains share one sample of origin, sequenced in a study of blood T cell repertoires in COVID-19. The data were produced by immunoSEQ multiplex PCR, yet TCRdb's version contains in-frame clones alone and is incomplete. The repertoire holds about 160,000 clones, with about 83% as singletons. The sequenced sample was peripheral blood. The receptor set was obtained from a woman aged 70-85 years with COVID-19, enrolled during active disease.

This chain connects TRBV4-2 to TRBJ1-2, with D hard to call. The CDR3 is 15 amino acids. Germline V gives CDR1 LGHNA, CDR2 YNFKEQ. Between the trimmed V and J ends, which lost 0 bases and 10 bases, there was a span of 18 bases. The CDR3, as DNA: TGTGCCAGCAGCCAAGAGGGCAGGCCGCACCTTCACTACACCTTC. This codes for CASSQEGRPHLHYTF.

The V gene is TRBV29-1, the J gene TRBJ2-7; TRBD1 might be the D (5 bases). With 7 bases removed from V and 1 base from J, the gap between germline ends came to 8 bases. CDR3 length: 11 amino acids. CDR1 is SQVTM and CDR2 is ANQGSEA in the germline V gene. This chain's CDR3 is CSAQGSYEQYF. The CDR3 nucleotides read TGCAGCGCCCAGGGTTCCTACGAGCAGTACTTC.

V gene TRBV5-8 combines with J gene TRBJ2-6, with a tentative D call TRBD1 (5 bases). CDR1 is SGHTS, CDR2 YDEGEE, per germline. Trimming shortened V by 0 bases and J by 0 bases, and 19 bases separated the two germline ends. The CDR3 consists of 20 residues. As DNA, the CDR3 is TGTGCCAGCAGCTTGGACGGCAGGGTAGGGGTGGGCTCTGGGGCCAACGTCCTGACTTTC. This encodes CASSLDGRVGVGSGANVLTF.

The CDR3 loop is CASSQDWASFYGYTF. The DNA of the CDR3 is TGCGCCAGCAGCCAAGACTGGGCGAGTTTCTATGGCTACACCTTC. The V gene is TRBV4-1, the J gene TRBJ1-2; D not resolved. CDR1 and CDR2 (germline): MGHRA, YSYEKL. The CDR3 contains 15 residues. Trimming cost V 0 bases and J 4 bases, with 12 bases left between them.

V and J are TRBV19 and TRBJ2-2, with 7 positions matching TRBD1. The CDR3 totals 14 residues. CDR1 is LNHDA, CDR2 SQIVND, per germline (reference sequence). The V segment lost 5 bases and the J segment 3 bases; nucleotides outside the gene matches: 3. The CDR3 loop reads CASSSTGDTGELFF. CDR3 in DNA: TGTGCCAGTAGTTCAACAGGGGACACCGGGGAGCTGTTTTTT. The complete variable domain, with remaining parts taken from reference TRBV19 and TRBJ2-2, reads DGGITQSPKYLFRKEGQNVTLSCEQNLNHDAMYWYRQDPGQGLRLIYYSQIVNDFQKGDIAEGYSVSREKKESFPLTVTSAQKNPTAFYLCASSSTGDTGELFFGEGSRLTVL.

J is TRBJ1-2 and V is TRBV2, with unresolved D. Trimming shortened V by 1 base and J by 1 base, and 4 bases separated the two germline ends. In germline, CDR1 is SNHLY, CDR2 FYNNEI. CDR3 length: 13 amino acids. CDR3 in amino acids: CASSEGSNYGYTF. CDR3 nucleotide sequence: TGTGCCAGCAGTGAAGGCAGTAACTATGGCTACACCTTC.

The rearrangement uses TRBV9 and TRBJ1-1; D is perhaps TRBD1 (6 bases). Germline V CDR1 and CDR2: SGDLS, YYNGEE. The CDR3 covers 15 residues. V lost 4 bases and J 7 bases, leaving 20 bases between the germline ends. CDR3 residues: CASSPGQIRTGEAFF. The CDR3 DNA is TGTGCCAGCAGCCCAGGACAGATTAGAACAGGTGAAGCTTTCTTT.

This clone turned up a few times. This rearrangement joins TRBV2 to TRBJ1-3; TRBD1 might be the D (6 bases). Germline V gene lookup returns CDR1 SNHLY and CDR2 FYNNEI. Trimming left V 5 bases short and J 0 bases short, with 11 bases between. CDR3 size: 15 residues. The CDR3 DNA is TGTGCCAGCAGTAGGACGGACAGCTCTGGAAACACCATATATTTT. Amino acid sequence: CASSRTDSSGNTIYF.

J is TRBJ1-2 and V is TRBV9; 7 bases line up with TRBD1. This CDR3 contains 13 residues. Trimming removed 4 bases from V and 3 bases from J; junction bases left unmatched: 3. Germline V gene data show CDR1 as SGDLS and CDR2 as YYNGEE. CDR3 bases: TGTGCCAGCAGCCCGGGGACAGACTATGGCTACACCTTC. Amino acids: CASSPGTDYGYTF.

CDR3 in amino acids: CAWGQGAEKLFF. The CDR3 coding sequence is TGTGCCTGGGGACAGGGGGCCGAAAAACTGTTTTTT. This chain uses TRBV30 with TRBJ1-4, with 11 bases fitting TRBD1. The germline V gene encodes CDR1 GTSNPN and CDR2 SVGIG (reference sequence). The CDR3 loop spans 12 amino acids. V lost 5 bases to trimming and J lost 8 bases; unmatched junction nucleotides: 1.

The chain uses TRBV28 and TRBJ2-7; D is possibly TRBD2 (5 bases). V dropped 2 bases and J dropped 1 base, with 9 bases sitting between them. The CDR3 covers 14 residues. Looked up from germline, CDR1 is MDHEN and CDR2 is SYDVKM. The DNA of the CDR3 is TGTGCCAGCAGTTTAACTGGGGAGTCCTACGAGCAGTACTTC. It codes for CASSLTGESYEQYF.

The chain links TRBV3-1 (or the pseudogene TRBV3-2) to TRBJ2-3; TRBD2 aligns across 10 bases. The CDR3 length is 15 residues. The germline V gene encodes CDR1 LGHDT and CDR2 YNNKEL (reference sequence). V was clipped by 4 bases and J by 6 bases; unmatched bases: 7. The CDR3 DNA follows: TGTGCCAGCAGCCCTCGGAGCGGGGGGGAGGATACGCAGTATTTT. Protein sequence: CASSPRSGGEDTQYF.

The rearrangement links TRBV4-2 to TRBJ2-3; the D gene is possibly TRBD1 (6 bases). The V gene lost 5 bases and the J gene lost 4 bases, with 19 bases spanning the gap. Germline CDR1 LGHNA, CDR2 YNFKEQ. There are 16 residues in the CDR3. The CDR3 sequence is CASSVETKGVADTQYF. DNA of the CDR3: TGTGCCAGCAGCGTAGAAACCAAGGGGGTCGCAGATACGCAGTATTTT.

V is TRBV10-3 and J is TRBJ1-2; D is ambiguous. The V gene's germline CDR1 is ENHRY and CDR2 SYGVKD. The V end was cut by 3 bases, the J end by 6 bases, with 14 bases between. CDR3 length: 14 amino acids. The CDR3 is CAISEAYSKHGYTF. The CDR3 nucleotides are TGTGCCATCAGTGAAGCCTACAGCAAACATGGCTACACCTTC.

The chain recombines TRBV19 with TRBJ1-5, with TRBD1 matching over 10 bases. CDR1 is LNHDA and CDR2 is SQIVND in the germline V gene (reference sequence). V dropped 5 bases and J dropped 5; count of bases not matched to a gene: 0. The CDR3 is 13 residues long. CDR3 amino acids: CASSDRGHQPQHF. The CDR3 DNA reads as TGTGCCAGTAGTGACAGGGGGCATCAGCCCCAGCATTTT.

The chain recombines TRBV11-2 with TRBJ1-4; D gene uncertain. Germline assignment: CDR1 SGHAT and CDR2 FQNNGV. Trimming removed 3 bases at V and 5 bases at J, with 7 bases between. The length of the CDR3 is 13 residues. CDR3 DNA: TGTGCCAGCAGCTTCATTGCGAATGAAAAACTGTTTTTT. This translates into CASSFIANEKLFF.

This chain joins TRBV5-4 and TRBJ2-5; D is possibly TRBD2 (6 bases). V was shortened by 1 base and J by 1 base, with 11 bases between the two germline ends. There are 15 residues in the CDR3. CDR1 and CDR2 from the germline V gene are SGHNT and YYREEE (reference sequence). The DNA for the CDR3 is TGTGCCAGCAGCTTGCCAGCGGGCCTCCAAGAGACCCAGTACTTC. This sequence encodes CASSLPAGLQETQYF.

The rearrangement uses TRBV29-1 and TRBJ2-7; the D is unclear. The germline CDR1 and CDR2 sequences are SQVTM and ANQGSEA. This CDR3 is 12 amino acids long. V lost 4 bases and J lost 2, with 9 bases in between. CDR3 sequence reads: CSVVVATYEQYF. CDR3 coding DNA: TGCAGCGTTGTTGTGGCAACCTACGAGCAGTACTTC.

The chain uses TRBV18 and TRBJ2-7; TRBD1 is a possible D gene (6 bases). The germline V and J ends were trimmed by 3 bases and 2 bases, with 11 bases remaining between them. From germline, CDR1 is KGHSH and CDR2 LQKENI. The CDR3 is 14 amino acids. In DNA, the CDR3 is TGTGCCAGCTCACCCGGGACAAGAACCTACGAGCAGTACTTC. It codes for CASSPGTRTYEQYF.